This T cell receptor (beta chain) is drawn from a study of blood T cell repertoires in COVID-19. On the study more broadly: Acute and convalescent COVID-19 specimens originated in the United States, Italy and Spain.

In germline, CDR1 is SNHLY, CDR2 FYNNEI. This CDR3 spans 16 amino acids. V dropped 6 bases and J dropped 5; count of bases not matched to a gene: 9. How the authors handled the data: Amplification of reference gene primers was used by the study to estimate nucleated cell counts. Sequenced by immunoSEQ multiplex PCR; TCRdb stores in-frame clones only, minus some. V, J and clone size reflect that table, while D and trimming were determined from the DNA. The sample holds under 95,000 clones; 65% to 80% are singletons and the top ten take approximately 26%. Source material: peripheral blood. The origin of this receptor is a man aged 60 to 75 with active or convalescent COVID-19. This sequence joins TRBV2 and TRBJ2-1; 11 nucleotides line up with TRBD2. CDR3 DNA: TGTGCCAGCAGATCCCTTAGCGGGGGGGGCCACAATGAGCAGTTCTTC. Translation gives CASRSLSGGGHNEQFF.